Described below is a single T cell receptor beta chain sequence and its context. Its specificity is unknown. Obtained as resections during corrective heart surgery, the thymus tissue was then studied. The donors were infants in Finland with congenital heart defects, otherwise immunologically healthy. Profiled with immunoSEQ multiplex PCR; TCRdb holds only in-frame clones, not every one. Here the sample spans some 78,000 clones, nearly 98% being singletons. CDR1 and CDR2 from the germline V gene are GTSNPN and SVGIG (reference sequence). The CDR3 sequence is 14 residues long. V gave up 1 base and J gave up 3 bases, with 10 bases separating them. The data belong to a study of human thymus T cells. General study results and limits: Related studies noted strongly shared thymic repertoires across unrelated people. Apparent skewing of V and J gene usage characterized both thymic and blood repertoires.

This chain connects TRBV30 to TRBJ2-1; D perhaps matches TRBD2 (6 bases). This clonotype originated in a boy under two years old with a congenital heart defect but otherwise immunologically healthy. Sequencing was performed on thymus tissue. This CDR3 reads CAWSGGLVYNEQFF. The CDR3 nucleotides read TGTGCCTGGAGTGGGGGACTGGTCTACAATGAGCAGTTCTTC.